Following are 30 T cell receptor beta chains from one sample sequenced in a study of tumor-infiltrating lymphocytes in oesophageal squamous cell carcinoma. One entry per CDR3 protein results from TCRdb running MiXCR on the PCR reads. The table has roughly 20,000 distinct CDR3 sequences, around 38% seen once. Input material: normal esophageal tissue next to the tumor. The receptors derive from a male donor with esophageal squamous cell carcinoma.

This clonotype has a count of ten or more. The CDR3 coding sequence is TGTGCCAGTAGTACGGAGGGGACTAGCGGGAGTATCGCCTACAATGAGCAGTTCTTC. It yields the protein CASSTEGTSGSIAYNEQFF. The rearrangement uses TRBV19 and TRBJ2-1, with 14 bases aligning to TRBD2. J gave up 2 bases and V 4 bases, and 10 bases lay outside the gene matches. Germline V gives CDR1 LNHDA, CDR2 SQIVND (reference sequence). The CDR3 spans 19 residues. The full variable domain, its missing parts supplied by reference TRBV19 and TRBJ2-1, is DGGITQSPKYLFRKEGQNVTLSCEQNLNHDAMYWYRQDPGQGLRLIYYSQIVNDFQKGDIAEGYSVSREKKESFPLTVTSAQKNPTAFYLCASSTEGTSGSIAYNEQFFGPGTRLTVL.

A single count supports this clonotype. This chain joins TRBV7-3 and TRBJ2-6, with 7 bases fitting TRBD2. The J call may be incorrect, as the DNA end agrees better with TRBJ2-5. The CDR3 extends over 15 amino acids. Germline V gene lookup returns CDR1 SGHTA and CDR2 FQGTGA. The DNA for the CDR3 is TGTGCCAGCAGCTTTTCCCGTGCGGGGGAAGAGACCCAGTACTTC. It codes for CASSFSRAGEETQYF.

J is TRBJ2-2 and V is TRBV24-1; a possible D gene is TRBD2 (6 bases). V lost 5 bases, J lost 4 bases, and 10 bases lay in between. The CDR3 is 14 amino acids. Germline CDR1 reads KGHDR; CDR2 reads SFDVKD. CDR3 sequence reads: CATSALGGTGELFF. The CDR3 nucleotides read TGTGCCACCAGTGCCTTGGGGGGCACCGGGGAGCTGTTTTTT.

This clonotype was counted ten times or more. The chain recombines TRBV7-3 with TRBJ2-1, with 11 bases fitting TRBD2. CDR1 is SGHTA, CDR2 FQGTGA, per germline. The CDR3 consists of 15 residues. After removal of 2 bases from V and 9 bases from J, the junction contained 6 bases not matched to a gene. CDR3 coding DNA: TGTGCCAGCAGCTTATTTAGCGGGAGGGCCGGTGAGCAGTTCTTC. Its protein is CASSLFSGRAGEQFF.

This clonotype came up a few times. V and J are TRBV4-2 and TRBJ2-2; 10 positions agree with TRBD1. This CDR3 is built from 16 residues. The ends lost 4 bases at V and 4 bases at J; junction bases unmatched: 6. From germline, CDR1 is LGHNA and CDR2 YNFKEQ. CDR3 coding DNA: TGTGCCAGCAGCCCCCGGGACAGGGGTAGCACCGGGGAGCTGTTTTTT. Its protein is CASSPRDRGSTGELFF.

This clonotype came up many times. The chain uses TRBV19 and TRBJ2-1; D unresolved. The J call is doubtful: the DNA matches TRBJ2-7 better. CDR3 length equals 15 residues. CDR1 and CDR2 from the germline V gene are LNHDA and SQIVND (reference sequence). CDR3 nucleotides: TGTGCCAGTACATCCCCTGATGGTGGGAAATACGAGCAGTACTTC. This translates into CASTSPDGGKYEQYF.

This chain joins TRBV7-8 and TRBJ2-1; possibly TRBD1 for D (6 bases). The DNA matches TRBJ2-7 better at its end, which makes the J call doubtful. The CDR3 loop spans 13 amino acids. Germline V gene data show CDR1 as SGHVS and CDR2 as FQNEAQ. DNA for the CDR3: TGTGCCAGCAGCTCCAGACAGGAATACGAGCAGTACTTC. Translation gives CASSSRQEYEQYF.

To note about this clonotype: Lacking the conserved final phenylalanine or tryptophan, this CDR3 likely reflects a read error. It is unclear where the CDR3 begins or ends on the DNA, so no DNA is shown, and the CDR3 is as TCRdb lists it. The gene calls are TRBV14 and TRBJ2-7. Germline CDR1 SGHDN, CDR2 FVKESK. The CDR3 is 15 residues long, counting both termini. This CDR3 is CASSLQINYGYTFGS.

This clonotype was seen repeatedly, ten times or more. This chain uses TRBV7-9 with TRBJ2-2, with 9 bases lining up with TRBD2. Germline-derived CDR1 and CDR2 are SEHNR and FQNEAQ (reference sequence). CDR3 length: 18 residues. V was clipped by 2 bases and J by 5 bases; unmatched bases: 12. Written as DNA, the CDR3 is TGTGCCAGCAGCTTATTCAGCGGGAGGATCGCGGGGACCGGGGAGCTGTTTTTT. Protein sequence: CASSLFSGRIAGTGELFF.

By proportion, this clonotype is medium-sized. The rearrangement uses TRBV27 and TRBJ2-5; 8 bases are shared with TRBD1. Trimming cost V 5 bases and J 5 bases; bases outside gene matches: 7. The germline V gene has CDR1 MNHEY and CDR2 SMNVEV (reference sequence). This CDR3 has 14 amino acids. The CDR3 coding sequence is TGTGCCAGCAGTGAACAGGGGGGAGGCGAGACCCAGTACTTC. Translating gives CASSEQGGGETQYF.

This chain uses TRBV2 with TRBJ1-1; TRBD1 might be the D (5 bases). The V end was cut by 8 bases, the J end by 11 bases, with 18 bases between. The germline V gene encodes CDR1 SNHLY and CDR2 FYNNEI. The CDR3 consists of 12 residues. The CDR3 spells CASLSGSDMAFF. CDR3 sequence (DNA): TGTGCCAGCCTTTCAGGGAGTGATATGGCTTTCTTT.

This clonotype was detected many times. The chain has TRBV2 and TRBJ1-5; 7 bases agree with TRBD1. CDR1 and CDR2 (germline): SNHLY, FYNNEI. This CDR3 region has 13 residues. The V and J ends lost 6 bases and 4 bases, in that order; junction bases with no gene match: 3. The CDR3 spells CASRTQGNQPQHF. Here the CDR3 DNA reads TGTGCCAGCAGGACACAGGGGAATCAGCCCCAGCATTTT.

This clonotype is medium-sized by share. The V gene is TRBV12-3 or TRBV12-4, the J gene TRBJ2-6, with D perhaps matching TRBD1 (6 bases). Trimming removed 0 bases from V and 4 bases from J, with 13 bases in between. The CDR3 covers 17 residues. CDR3 region: CASSLAGQSAGANVLTF. As DNA, the CDR3 is TGTGCCAGCAGTTTAGCAGGACAGTCCGCCGGGGCCAACGTCCTGACTTTC.

V is TRBV12-3 or TRBV12-4 and J is TRBJ2-3, with D possibly being TRBD2 (6 bases). The J call may not be correct, given that the DNA end is closer to TRBJ2-1. The CDR3 is 16 residues long. The CDR3 region has the DNA TGTGCCAGCAGACTATTGCGGGAACTTTCCTACAATGAGCAGTTCTTC. This gives the protein CASRLLRELSYNEQFF.

This sequence joins TRBV5-1 and TRBJ2-3, with 8 bases identical to TRBD2. The J segment lost 5 bases and the V segment lost 2 bases, leaving 10 bases of the junction unmatched. The CDR3 consists of 16 residues. Per the germline V gene, CDR1 is SGHRS and CDR2 is YFSETQ. The CDR3 region is CASSFFLAGGQDTQYF. CDR3 in DNA: TGCGCCAGCAGCTTTTTTTTGGCGGGAGGTCAAGATACGCAGTATTTT.

The rearrangement joins TRBV9 to TRBJ1-3; D is ambiguous. The CDR3 totals 12 residues. Germline-derived CDR1 and CDR2 are SGDLS and YYNGEE. V shed 4 bases and J shed 7 bases, with 9 bases lying between them. The CDR3 DNA reads as TGTGCCAGCAGCCCCAACTTCAACACCATATATTTT. Translated, it gives CASSPNFNTIYF.

This rearrangement joins TRBV7-6 to TRBJ2-3; 7 nucleotides match TRBD1. J was trimmed by 11 bases and V by 5 bases; bases with no gene match: 13. The germline V gene encodes CDR1 SGHVS and CDR2 FNYEAQ. The CDR3 runs 14 residues. The chain's CDR3 is CASSLRQGAYEQYF. CDR3 bases: TGTGCCAGCAGCCTTCGACAGGGAGCCTACGAGCAGTATTTT.

This clonotype ranks as medium-sized. V usage is TRBV25-1 and J usage is TRBJ2-3; 7 nucleotides align to TRBD2. Germline lookup yields CDR1 MGHDK and CDR2 SYGVNS. V was clipped by 3 bases and J by 3 bases; unmatched bases: 6. This CDR3 is built from 15 residues. The CDR3 sequence is CASSDPTGGTDTQYF. CDR3 nucleotide sequence: TGTGCCAGCAGTGATCCCACGGGGGGTACAGATACGCAGTATTTT.

The chain has TRBV6-8 and TRBJ2-3; D perhaps matches TRBD2 (6 bases). CDR1 is MNHGY, CDR2 SAAAGT, per germline. This CDR3 has 15 amino acids. The V end was cut by 4 bases, the J end by 1 base, with 12 bases between. For the CDR3, the DNA is TGTGCCAGCAGTTCCCGACTAGGCGGCACAGATACGCAGTATTTT. This translates into CASSSRLGGTDTQYF.

The sample holds many counts of this clonotype. The chain couples TRBV28 to TRBJ2-4; the match to TRBD1 covers 9 bases. V shed 7 bases and J 9 bases; nucleotides not matched to a gene: 13. The germline V gene encodes CDR1 MDHEN and CDR2 SYDVKM. This CDR3 is 15 amino acids long. DNA for the CDR3: TGTGCCAGCATTCGTCCCGGGACAGGGTCAGGCATTCAGTACTTC. Its translation: CASIRPGTGSGIQYF.

This chain joins TRBV19 and TRBJ2-5; 9 bases are a match to TRBD2. J lost 0 bases, V lost 6 bases, and 5 bases had no gene match. CDR1 and CDR2 (germline): LNHDA, SQIVND (reference sequence). The CDR3 extends over 15 amino acids. CDR3 bases: TGTGCCAGTAGCATTTGGACTAGCGACCAAGAGACCCAGTACTTC. Encoded protein: CASSIWTSDQETQYF.

On this clonotype itself: An end of the junction differs from the germline gene, which may be a read error. The V call is TRBV7-2, the J call TRBJ1-6; no firm D call. From germline, CDR1 is SGHTA and CDR2 FQGNSA. The CDR3 has 14 residues. The CDR3 loop is CASSLAFGADEQYF. The CDR3 nucleotides are TGTGCTAGCAGCTTAGCGTTCGGAGCAGACGAGCAGTACTTT.

This clonotype was counted ten times or more. The chain uses TRBV4-2 and TRBJ2-1; TRBD2 aligns across 12 bases. Germline CDR1 is LGHNA and CDR2 is YNFKEQ. CDR3 length equals 16 residues. V shed 1 base and J 7 bases; nucleotides not matched to a gene: 5. The CDR3 sequence: CASSQAGLAGINEQFF. The CDR3 coding sequence is TGTGCCAGCAGCCAAGCGGGACTAGCGGGCATTAATGAGCAGTTCTTC.

This sequence joins TRBV12-3 or TRBV12-4 and TRBJ2-3; 12 bases are a match to TRBD2. The J segment lost 2 bases and the V segment lost 6 bases, leaving 6 bases of the junction unmatched. This CDR3 has 16 amino acids. This CDR3 reads CASRLGLAGYTDTQYF. In DNA, the CDR3 is TGTGCCAGCAGACTAGGACTAGCGGGATACACAGATACGCAGTATTTT.

This clonotype was counted at least ten times. The chain joins TRBV7-6 to TRBJ2-1; 9 bases match TRBD1. The J call may be in error: the DNA end matches TRBJ2-7 better. The CDR3 length is 13 residues. Germline CDR1 and CDR2: SGHVS and FNYEAQ. This CDR3 is CASSQGQGREQYF. CDR3 nucleotide sequence: TGTGCCAGCAGCCAAGGACAGGGGCGCGAGCAGTACTTC.

This clonotype was picked up a small number of times. The chain is built from TRBV7-2 and TRBJ2-3; no reliable D call. Per germline, CDR1 SGHTA and CDR2 FQGNSA. The CDR3 length is 15 residues. The V and J ends lost 1 base and 2 bases respectively, with 10 bases between them. The CDR3 is CASSLGQVDTDTQYF. CDR3 in DNA: TGTGCCAGCAGCTTAGGTCAGGTGGACACAGATACGCAGTATTTT.

This clonotype appeared a few times. The junction and the germline gene differ at one end; a read error may be behind it. DNA of the CDR3: TGCGCCAGCAGTGAGACGGGAGGGCGCCAAGAGACCCAGTACTTT. Translated, it gives CASSETGGRQETQYF. The J gene is TRBJ1-6, the V gene TRBV10-2; D not certain. The CDR3 is 15 residues long. Looked up from germline, CDR1 is WSHSY and CDR2 is SAAADI.

In its sample, this clonotype was seen many times. The chain joins TRBV27 to TRBJ1-2; 8 bases are a match to TRBD1. The CDR3 contains 14 residues. Unmatched junction bases numbered 3, after V lost 4 bases and J lost 2 bases. CDR1 and CDR2 from the germline V gene are MNHEY and SMNVEV (reference sequence). The CDR3 sequence: CASSYRGKNYGYTF. The CDR3 DNA sequence: TGTGCCAGCAGTTACAGGGGGAAGAACTATGGCTACACCTTC.

The gene calls are TRBV6-1 and TRBJ1-5; no definite D call. This CDR3 has 13 amino acids. The ends were cut back, 5 bases at V and 3 bases at J, with 8 bases in the middle. CDR1 MNHNS and CDR2 SASEGT come from the germline V gene. The CDR3 protein is CASSFDTNQPQHF. The CDR3 nucleotides read TGTGCCAGCAGTTTCGACACCAATCAGCCCCAGCATTTT.

The V gene is TRBV7-4, the J gene TRBJ2-4; TRBD2 aligns across 12 bases. TRBJ2-7 matches the DNA end more closely, so the J call is doubtful. CDR3 length: 18 residues. From germline, CDR1 is SGHVT and CDR2 SQSDAQ. CDR3 in amino acids: CASSHRLAGASPSYEQYF. CDR3 DNA: TGTGCCAGCAGCCACCGACTAGCGGGGGCCTCACCCTCCTACGAGCAGTACTTC.